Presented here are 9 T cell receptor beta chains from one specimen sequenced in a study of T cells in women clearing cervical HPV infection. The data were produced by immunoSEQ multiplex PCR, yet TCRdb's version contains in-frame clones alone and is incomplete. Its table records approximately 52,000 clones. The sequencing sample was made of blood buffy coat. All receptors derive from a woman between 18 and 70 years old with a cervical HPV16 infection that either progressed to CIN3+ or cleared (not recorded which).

Incomplete CDR3 DNA: TGTGCCAGCAGTGATGGGACAGGGTTGAATCAGCCC. Protein: CASSDGTGLNQP. The entire CDR3 reads CASSDGTGLNQPQHF. The V gene is TRBV6-1, the J gene TRBJ1-5; TRBD1 agrees at 9 bases. The read terminates 3 residues before the CDR3 end, so the remaining end is supplied by the germline J gene. V lost 3 bases and J lost 4; bases outside the gene matches: 4. This CDR3 is 15 amino acids long. Per the germline V gene, CDR1 is MNHNS and CDR2 is SASEGT.

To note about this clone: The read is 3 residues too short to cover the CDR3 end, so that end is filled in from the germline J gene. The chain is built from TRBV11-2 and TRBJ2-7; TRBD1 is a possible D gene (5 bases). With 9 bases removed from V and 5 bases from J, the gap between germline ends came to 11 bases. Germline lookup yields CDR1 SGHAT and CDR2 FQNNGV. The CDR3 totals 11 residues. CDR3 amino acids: CASSRAHEQYF. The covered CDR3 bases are TGTGCCAGTTCCAGGGCTCACGAG.

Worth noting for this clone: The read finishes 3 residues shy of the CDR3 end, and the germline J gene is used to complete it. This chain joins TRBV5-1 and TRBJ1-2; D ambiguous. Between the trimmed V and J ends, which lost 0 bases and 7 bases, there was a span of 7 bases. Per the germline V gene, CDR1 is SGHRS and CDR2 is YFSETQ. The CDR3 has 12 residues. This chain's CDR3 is CASSLESGGYTF. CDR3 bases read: TGCGCCAGCAGCTTGGAATCGGGTGGC.

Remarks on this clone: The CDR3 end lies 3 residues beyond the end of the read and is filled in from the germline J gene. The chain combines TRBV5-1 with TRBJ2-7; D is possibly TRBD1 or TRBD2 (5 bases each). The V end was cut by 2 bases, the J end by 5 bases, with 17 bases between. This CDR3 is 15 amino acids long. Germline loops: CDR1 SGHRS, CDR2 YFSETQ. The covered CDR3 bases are TGCGCCAGCAGCTTCGACCGAGGGGCTGGGAACGAG. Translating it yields CASSFDRGAGNE. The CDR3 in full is CASSFDRGAGNEQYF.

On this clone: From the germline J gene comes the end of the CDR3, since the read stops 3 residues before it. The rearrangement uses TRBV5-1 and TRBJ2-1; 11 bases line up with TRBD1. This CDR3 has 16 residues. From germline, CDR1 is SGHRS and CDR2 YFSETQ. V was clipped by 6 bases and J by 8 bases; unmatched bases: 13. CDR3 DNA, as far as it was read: TGCGCCAGCAACGACGAAGGGACAGGGGGTGGGTATGAG. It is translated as CASNDEGTGGGYE. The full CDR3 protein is CASNDEGTGGGYEQFF.

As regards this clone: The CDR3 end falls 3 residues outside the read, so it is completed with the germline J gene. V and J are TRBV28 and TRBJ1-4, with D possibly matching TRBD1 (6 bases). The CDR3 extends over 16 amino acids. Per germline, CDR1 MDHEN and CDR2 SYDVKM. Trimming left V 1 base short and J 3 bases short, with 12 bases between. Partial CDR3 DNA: TGTGCCAGCAGTTTATTCCAGGGGATATCTAATGAAAAA. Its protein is CASSLFQGISNEK. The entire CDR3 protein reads CASSLFQGISNEKLFF.

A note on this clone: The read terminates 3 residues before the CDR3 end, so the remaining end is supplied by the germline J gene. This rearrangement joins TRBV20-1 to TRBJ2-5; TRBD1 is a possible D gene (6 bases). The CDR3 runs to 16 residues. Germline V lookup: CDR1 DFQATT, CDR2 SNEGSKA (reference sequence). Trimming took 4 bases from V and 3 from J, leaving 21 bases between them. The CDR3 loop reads CSATPPAGQPKETQYF. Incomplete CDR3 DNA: TGCAGTGCTACCCCCCCCGCAGGACAGCCAAAAGAGACC.

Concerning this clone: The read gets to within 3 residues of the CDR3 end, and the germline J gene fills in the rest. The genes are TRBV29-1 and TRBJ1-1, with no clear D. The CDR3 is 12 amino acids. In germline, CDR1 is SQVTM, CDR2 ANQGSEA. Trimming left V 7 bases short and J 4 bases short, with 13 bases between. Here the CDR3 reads CSAREGSTEAFF. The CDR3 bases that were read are TGCAGCGCGCGGGAGGGCTCCACTGAA.

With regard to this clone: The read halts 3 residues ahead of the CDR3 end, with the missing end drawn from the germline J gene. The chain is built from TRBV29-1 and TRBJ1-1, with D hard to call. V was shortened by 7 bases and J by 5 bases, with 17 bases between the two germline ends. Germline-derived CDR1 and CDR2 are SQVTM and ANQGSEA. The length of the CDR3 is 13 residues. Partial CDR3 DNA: TGCAGCGCCGCAGAGGGCTCGAAAACTGAA. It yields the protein CSAAEGSKTE. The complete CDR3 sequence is CSAAEGSKTEAFF.